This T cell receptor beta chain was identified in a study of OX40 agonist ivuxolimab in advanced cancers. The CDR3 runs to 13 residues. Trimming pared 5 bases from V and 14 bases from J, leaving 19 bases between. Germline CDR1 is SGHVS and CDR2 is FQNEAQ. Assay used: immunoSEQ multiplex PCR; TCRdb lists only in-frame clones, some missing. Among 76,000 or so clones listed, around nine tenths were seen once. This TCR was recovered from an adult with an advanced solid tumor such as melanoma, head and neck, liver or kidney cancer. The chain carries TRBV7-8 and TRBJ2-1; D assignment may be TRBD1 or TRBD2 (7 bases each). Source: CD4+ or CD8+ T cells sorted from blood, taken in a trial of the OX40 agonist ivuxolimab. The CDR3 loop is CASSPSGTEKKFF. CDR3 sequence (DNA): TGTGCCAGCAGCCCCAGCGGGACAGAGAAGAAGTTCTTC. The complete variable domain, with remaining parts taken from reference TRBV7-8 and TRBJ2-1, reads GAGVSQSPRYKVAKRGQDVALRCDPISGHVSLFWYQQALGQGPEFLTYFQNEAQLDKSGLPSDRFFAERPEGSVSTLKIQRTQQEDSAVYLCASSPSGTEKKFFGPGTRLTVL.